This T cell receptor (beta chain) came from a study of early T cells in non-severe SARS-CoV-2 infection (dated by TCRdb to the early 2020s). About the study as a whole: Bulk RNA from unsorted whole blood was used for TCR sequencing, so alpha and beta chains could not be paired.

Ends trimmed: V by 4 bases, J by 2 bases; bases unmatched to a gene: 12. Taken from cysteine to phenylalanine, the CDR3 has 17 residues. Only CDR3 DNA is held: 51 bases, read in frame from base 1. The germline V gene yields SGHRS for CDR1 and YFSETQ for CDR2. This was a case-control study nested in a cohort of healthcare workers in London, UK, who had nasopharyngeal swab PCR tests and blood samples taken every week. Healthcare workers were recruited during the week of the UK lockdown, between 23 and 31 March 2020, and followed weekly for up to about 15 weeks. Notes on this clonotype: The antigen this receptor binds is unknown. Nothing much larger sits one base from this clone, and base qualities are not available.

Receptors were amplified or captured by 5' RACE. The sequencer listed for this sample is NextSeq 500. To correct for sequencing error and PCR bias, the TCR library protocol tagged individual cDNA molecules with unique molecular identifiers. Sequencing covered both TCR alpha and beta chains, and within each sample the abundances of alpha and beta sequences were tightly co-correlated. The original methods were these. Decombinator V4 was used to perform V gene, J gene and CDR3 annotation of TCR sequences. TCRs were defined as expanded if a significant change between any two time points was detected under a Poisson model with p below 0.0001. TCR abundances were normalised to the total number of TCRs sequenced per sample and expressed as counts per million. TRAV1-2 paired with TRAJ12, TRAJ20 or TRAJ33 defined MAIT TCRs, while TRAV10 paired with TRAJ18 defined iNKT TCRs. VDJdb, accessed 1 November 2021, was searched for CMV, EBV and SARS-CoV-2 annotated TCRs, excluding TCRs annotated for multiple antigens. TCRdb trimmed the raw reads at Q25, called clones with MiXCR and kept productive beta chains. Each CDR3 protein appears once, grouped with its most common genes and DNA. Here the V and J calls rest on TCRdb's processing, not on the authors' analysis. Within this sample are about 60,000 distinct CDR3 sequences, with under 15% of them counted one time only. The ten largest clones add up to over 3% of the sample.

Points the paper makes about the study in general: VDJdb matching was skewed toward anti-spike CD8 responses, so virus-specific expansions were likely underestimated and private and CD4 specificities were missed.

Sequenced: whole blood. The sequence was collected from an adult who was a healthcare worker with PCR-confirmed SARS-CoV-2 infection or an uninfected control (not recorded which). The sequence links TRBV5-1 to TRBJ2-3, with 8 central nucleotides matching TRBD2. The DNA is TGCGCCAGCAGCCGGGCCACTAGCGGAAAGTTCACAGATACGCAGTATTTT. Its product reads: CASSRATSGKFTDTQYF. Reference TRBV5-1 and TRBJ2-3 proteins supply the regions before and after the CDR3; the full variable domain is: KAGVTQTPRYLIKTRGQQVTLSCSPISGHRSVSWYQQTPGQGLQFLFEYFSETQRNKGNFPGRFSGRQFSNSRSEMNVSTLELGDSALYLCASSRATSGKFTDTQYFGPGTRLTVL.